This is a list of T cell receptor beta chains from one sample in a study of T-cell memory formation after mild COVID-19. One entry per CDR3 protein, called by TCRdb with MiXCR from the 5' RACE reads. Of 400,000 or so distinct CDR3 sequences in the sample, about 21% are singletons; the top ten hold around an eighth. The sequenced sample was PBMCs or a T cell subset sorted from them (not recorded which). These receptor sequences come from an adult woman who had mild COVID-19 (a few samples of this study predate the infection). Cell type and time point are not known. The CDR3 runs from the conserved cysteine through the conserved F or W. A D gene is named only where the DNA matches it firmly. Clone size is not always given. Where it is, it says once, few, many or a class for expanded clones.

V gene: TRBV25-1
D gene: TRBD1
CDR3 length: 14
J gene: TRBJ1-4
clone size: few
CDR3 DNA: TGTGCCACCTCGACAGGGGACGCGGGCGAAAAACTGTTTTTT
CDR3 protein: CATSTGDAGEKLFF

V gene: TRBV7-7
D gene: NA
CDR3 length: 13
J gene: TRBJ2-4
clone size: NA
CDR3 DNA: TGTGCCAGCAGCGCGAGCCGGGACGGTCTTCAGTACTTC
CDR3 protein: CASSASRDGLQYF

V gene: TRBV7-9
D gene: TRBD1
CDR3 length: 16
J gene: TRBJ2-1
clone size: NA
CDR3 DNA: TGTGCCAGCAGCTCGAGGGGACAGGGGGCGAAGAATGAGCAGTTCTTC
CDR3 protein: CASSSRGQGAKNEQFF

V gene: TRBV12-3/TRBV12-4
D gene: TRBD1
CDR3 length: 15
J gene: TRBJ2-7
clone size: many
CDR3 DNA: TGTGCCAGCAGTTCCCGACAGGGGGGATCCTACGAGCAGTACTTC
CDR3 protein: CASSSRQGGSYEQYF

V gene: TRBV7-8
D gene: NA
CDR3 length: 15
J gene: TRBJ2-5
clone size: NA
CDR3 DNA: TGTGCCAGCAGCTTAGATAGACTAGACAAAGAGACCCAGTACTTC
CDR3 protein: CASSLDRLDKETQYF

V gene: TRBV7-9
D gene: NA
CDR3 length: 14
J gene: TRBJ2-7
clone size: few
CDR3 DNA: TGTGCCAGCAGCTGGGGGGCGGTTCCGTACGAGCAGTACTTC
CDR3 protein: CASSWGAVPYEQYF

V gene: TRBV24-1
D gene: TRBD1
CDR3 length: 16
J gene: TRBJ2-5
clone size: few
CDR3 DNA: TGTGCCACCAGTGATTTGCAGGACAGGGTAGGGGCGACCCAGTACTTC
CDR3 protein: CATSDLQDRVGATQYF

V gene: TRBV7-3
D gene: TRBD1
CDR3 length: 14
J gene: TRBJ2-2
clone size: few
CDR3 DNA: TGTGCCAGCGGGGGACAGGGGGGTACCGGGGAGCTGTTTTTT
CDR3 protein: CASGGQGGTGELFF

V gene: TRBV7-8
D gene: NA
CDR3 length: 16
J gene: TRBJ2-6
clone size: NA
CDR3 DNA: TGTGCCAGCAGCTTAAGTACGGCTACTGGGGCCAACGTCCTGACTTTC
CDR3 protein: CASSLSTATGANVLTF

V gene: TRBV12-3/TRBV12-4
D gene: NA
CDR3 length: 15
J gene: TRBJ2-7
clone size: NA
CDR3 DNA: TGTGCCAGCAGTCCCCAGGGGCTAGCCTCCTACGAGCAGTACTTC
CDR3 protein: CASSPQGLASYEQYF

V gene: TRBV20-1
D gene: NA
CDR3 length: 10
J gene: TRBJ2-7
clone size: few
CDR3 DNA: TGCAGTGCTGGAACCTACGAGCAGTACTTC
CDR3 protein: CSAGTYEQYF

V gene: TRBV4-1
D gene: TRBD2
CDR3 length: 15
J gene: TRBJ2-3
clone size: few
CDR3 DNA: TGCGCCAGCAGCAAGGCTAGCGGAGACACAGATACGCAGTATTTT
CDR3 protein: CASSKASGDTDTQYF

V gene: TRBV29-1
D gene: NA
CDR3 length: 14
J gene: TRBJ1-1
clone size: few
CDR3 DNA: TGCAGCGTTGTCACCGGGTGGGGCGGGTTAGAAGCTTTCTTT
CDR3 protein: CSVVTGWGGLEAFF

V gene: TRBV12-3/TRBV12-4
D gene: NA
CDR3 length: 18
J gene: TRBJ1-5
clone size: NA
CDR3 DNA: TGTGCCAGCAGTTCGGGACATCTGGGGGATTATAGCAATCAGCCCCAGCATTTT
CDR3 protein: CASSSGHLGDYSNQPQHF

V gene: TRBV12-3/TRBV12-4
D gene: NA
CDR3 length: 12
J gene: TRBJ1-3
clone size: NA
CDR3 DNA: TGTGCCAGCAGTTTACAAGGAAACACCATATATTTT
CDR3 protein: CASSLQGNTIYF

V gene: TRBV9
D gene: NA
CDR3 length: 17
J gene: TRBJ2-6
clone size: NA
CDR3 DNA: TGTGCCAGCAGCGGTAGTCTACTCCTCTCTGGGGCCAACGTCCTGACTTTC
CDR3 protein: CASSGSLLLSGANVLTF

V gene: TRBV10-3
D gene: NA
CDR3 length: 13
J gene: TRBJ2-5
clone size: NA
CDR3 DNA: TGTGCCATCAGTGAGAGGGCGGAGGAGACCCAGTACTTC
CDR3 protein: CAISERAEETQYF

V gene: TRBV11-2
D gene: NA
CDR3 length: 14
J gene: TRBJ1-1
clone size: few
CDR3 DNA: TGTGCCAGCAGCTTAGATCATAGCGCGTTTGAAGCTTTCTTT
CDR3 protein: CASSLDHSAFEAFF

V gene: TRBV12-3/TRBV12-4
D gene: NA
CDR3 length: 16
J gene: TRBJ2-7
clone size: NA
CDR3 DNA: TGTGCCAGCAGTTTATCATGGGGCCGTCAGTCCTACGAGCAGTACTTC
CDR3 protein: CASSLSWGRQSYEQYF

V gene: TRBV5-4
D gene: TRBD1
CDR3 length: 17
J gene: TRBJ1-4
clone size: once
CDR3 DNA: TGTGCCAGCAGCCTCGGGACAGGCAGGCCCCATAATGAAAAACTGTTTTTT
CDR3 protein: CASSLGTGRPHNEKLFF